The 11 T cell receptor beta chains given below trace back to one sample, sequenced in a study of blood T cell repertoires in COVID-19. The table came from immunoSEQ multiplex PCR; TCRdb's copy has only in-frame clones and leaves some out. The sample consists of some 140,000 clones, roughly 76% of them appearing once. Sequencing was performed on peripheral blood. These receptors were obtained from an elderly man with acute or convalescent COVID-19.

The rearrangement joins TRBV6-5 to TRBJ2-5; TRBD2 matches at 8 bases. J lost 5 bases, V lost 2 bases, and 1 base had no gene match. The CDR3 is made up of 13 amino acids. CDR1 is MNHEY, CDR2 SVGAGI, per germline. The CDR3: CASSYQREETQYF. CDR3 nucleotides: TGTGCCAGCAGTTACCAGCGGGAGGAGACCCAGTACTTC.

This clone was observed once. The CDR3 coding sequence is TGTGCCAGCAGGGGGACAGCGAACACTGAAGCTTTCTTT. It translates to CASRGTANTEAFF. The chain employs TRBV5-4 and TRBJ1-1; 7 bases match TRBD1. There are 13 residues in the CDR3. Losses at the gene ends were 5 bases for V and 1 base for J; bases not matched to a gene: 2. Per the germline V gene, CDR1 is SGHNT and CDR2 is YYREEE (reference sequence).

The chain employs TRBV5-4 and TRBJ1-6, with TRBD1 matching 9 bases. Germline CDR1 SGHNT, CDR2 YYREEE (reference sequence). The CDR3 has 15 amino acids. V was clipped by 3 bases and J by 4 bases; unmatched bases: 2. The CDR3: CASSSQGAYNSPLHF. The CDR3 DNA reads TGTGCCAGCAGCTCACAGGGGGCGTATAATTCACCCCTCCACTTT.

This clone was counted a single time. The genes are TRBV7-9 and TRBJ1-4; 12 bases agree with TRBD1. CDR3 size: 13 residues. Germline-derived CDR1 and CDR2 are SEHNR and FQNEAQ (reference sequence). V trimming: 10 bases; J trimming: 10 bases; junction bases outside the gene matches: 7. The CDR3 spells CATGDRGHRKLFF. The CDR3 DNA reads TGTGCCACAGGGGACAGGGGGCATCGAAAACTGTTTTTT. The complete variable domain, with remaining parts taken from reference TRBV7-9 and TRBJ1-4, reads DTGVSQNPRHKITKRGQNVTFRCDPISEHNRLYWYRQTLGQGPEFLTYFQNEAQLEKSRLLSDRFSAERPKGSFSTLEIQRTEQGDSAMYLCATGDRGHRKLFFGSGTQLSVL.

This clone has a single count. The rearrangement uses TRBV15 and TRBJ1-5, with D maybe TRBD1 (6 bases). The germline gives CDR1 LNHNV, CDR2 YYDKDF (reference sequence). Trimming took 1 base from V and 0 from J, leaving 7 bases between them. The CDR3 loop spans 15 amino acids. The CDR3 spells CATSRGTDSNQPQHF. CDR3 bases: TGTGCCACCAGCAGAGGGACAGATAGCAATCAGCCCCAGCATTTT.

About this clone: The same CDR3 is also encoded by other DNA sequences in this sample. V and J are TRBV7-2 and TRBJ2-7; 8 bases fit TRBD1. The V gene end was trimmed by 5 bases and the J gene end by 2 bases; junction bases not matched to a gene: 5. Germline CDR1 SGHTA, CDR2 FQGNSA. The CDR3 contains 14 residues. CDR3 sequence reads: CASSLGQGAYEQYF. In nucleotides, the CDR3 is TGTGCCAGCAGCCTAGGACAGGGCGCCTACGAGCAGTACTTC.

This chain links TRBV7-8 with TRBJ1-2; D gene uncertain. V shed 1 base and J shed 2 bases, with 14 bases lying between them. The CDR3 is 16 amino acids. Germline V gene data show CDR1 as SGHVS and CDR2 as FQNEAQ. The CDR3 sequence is CASSLGFAARNYGYTF. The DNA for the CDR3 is TGTGCCAGCAGCTTAGGCTTCGCGGCGAGGAACTATGGCTACACCTTC.

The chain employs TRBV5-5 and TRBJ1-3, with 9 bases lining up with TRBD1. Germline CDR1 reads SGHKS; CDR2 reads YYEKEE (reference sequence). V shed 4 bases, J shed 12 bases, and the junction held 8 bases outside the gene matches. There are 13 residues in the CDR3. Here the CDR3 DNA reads TGTGCCAGCAGCCCGGACAGGGGAAATGACATATATTTT. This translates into CASSPDRGNDIYF.

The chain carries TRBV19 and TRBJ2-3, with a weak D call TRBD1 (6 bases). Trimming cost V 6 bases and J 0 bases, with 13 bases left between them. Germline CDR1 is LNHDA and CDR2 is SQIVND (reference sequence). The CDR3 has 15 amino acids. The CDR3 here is CASRSGDSSTDTQYF. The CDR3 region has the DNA TGTGCCAGTAGATCAGGGGATTCTAGCACAGATACGCAGTATTTT.

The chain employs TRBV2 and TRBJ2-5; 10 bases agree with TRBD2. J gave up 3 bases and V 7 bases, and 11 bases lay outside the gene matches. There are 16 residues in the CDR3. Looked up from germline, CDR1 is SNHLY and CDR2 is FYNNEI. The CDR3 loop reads CASTGTSGVREETQYF. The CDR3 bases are TGTGCCAGCACAGGAACTAGCGGGGTTAGAGAAGAGACCCAGTACTTC.

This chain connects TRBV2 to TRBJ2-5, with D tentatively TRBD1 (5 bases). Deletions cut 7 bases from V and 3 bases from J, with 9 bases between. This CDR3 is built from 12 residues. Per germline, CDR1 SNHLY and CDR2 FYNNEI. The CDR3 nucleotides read TGTGCCAGCAAGACAGTAGAAGAGACCCAGTACTTC. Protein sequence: CASKTVEETQYF.